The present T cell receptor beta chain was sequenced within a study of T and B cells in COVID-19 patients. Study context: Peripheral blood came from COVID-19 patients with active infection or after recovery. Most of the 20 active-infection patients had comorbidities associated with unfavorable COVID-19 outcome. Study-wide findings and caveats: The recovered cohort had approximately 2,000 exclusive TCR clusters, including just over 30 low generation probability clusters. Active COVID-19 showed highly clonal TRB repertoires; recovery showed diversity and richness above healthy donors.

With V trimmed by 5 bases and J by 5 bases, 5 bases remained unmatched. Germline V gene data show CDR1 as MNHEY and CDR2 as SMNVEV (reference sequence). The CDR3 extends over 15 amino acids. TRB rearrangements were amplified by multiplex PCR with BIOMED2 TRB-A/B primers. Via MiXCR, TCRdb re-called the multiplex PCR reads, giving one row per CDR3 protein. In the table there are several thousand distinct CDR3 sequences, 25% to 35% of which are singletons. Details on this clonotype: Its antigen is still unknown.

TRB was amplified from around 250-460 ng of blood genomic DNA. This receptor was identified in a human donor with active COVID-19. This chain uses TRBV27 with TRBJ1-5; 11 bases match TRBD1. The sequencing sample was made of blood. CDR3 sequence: CASSLRTGGHQPQHF. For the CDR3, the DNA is TGTGCCAGCAGTCTGAGGACAGGGGGCCATCAGCCCCAGCATTTT.